This T cell receptor (beta chain) was identified during a study of blood T cell repertoires in COVID-19. CDR1 and CDR2 (germline): LGHDT, YNNKEL (reference sequence). V lost 4 bases and J lost 6; bases outside the gene matches: 9. The CDR3 sequence is 15 residues long. Sequencing was performed with immunoSEQ multiplex PCR; in TCRdb, only in-frame clones are kept and a portion is missing. The sample lists roughly 150,000 clones; roughly four fifths were seen once. Sequenced: PBMCs or T cells enriched from blood (not recorded which). The receptor's source is a man aged 45-65 years who had recovered from COVID-19. The chain carries TRBV3-1 (or the pseudogene TRBV3-2) and TRBJ1-1, with 9 bases matching TRBD1. In DNA form, the CDR3 reads TGTGCCAGCAGCCCCCGGACAGGGGTAGGGGCTGAAGCTTTCTTT. It specifies CASSPRTGVGAEAFF.